This T cell receptor (beta chain) was sequenced during a study of cytomegalovirus exposure and HLA in healthy donors. This clone was seen only once. Its matching antigen is unknown. This CDR3 comprises 19 residues. The V gene's germline CDR1 is SGHNT and CDR2 YENEEA. Trimming took 4 bases from V and 0 from J; bases not matched to a gene: 12. The PCR made use of 60 Vbeta and 13 Jbeta primers. Profiling relied on immunoSEQ multiplex PCR, and the TCRdb table lists in-frame clones only, not all of them. This sample has around 150,000 clones, with roughly 85% found just once. Overall study results and limits: Most CMV-associated TCR beta chains appeared HLA-restricted in a later analysis. With later analysis, a missense DCLRE1C variant became linked to TCR beta V- and J-gene trimming. Earlier results showed most TCR beta V segments being productive about 90% or about 30% of the time. When a later analysis compared HLA-associated TCR beta chains with equally common others, the HLA-associated chains turned out to be more clonally expanded and to have lower generation probabilities.

The gene calls are TRBV11-3 and TRBJ2-1; 10 bases agree with TRBD2. Material: PBMCs. This TCR derives from a man between 40 and 49 years old in good health and CMV-seropositive. The chain's CDR3 is CASSSRSASGSGSYNEQFF. DNA of the CDR3: TGTGCCAGCAGCTCTAGAAGTGCTAGCGGGAGCGGCTCCTACAATGAGCAGTTCTTC.